The 5 T cell receptor beta chains presented below share a single source sample, sequenced in a study of OX40 agonist ivuxolimab in advanced cancers. The method was immunoSEQ multiplex PCR; TCRdb's version includes in-frame clones alone and lacks a portion of them. The sample lists 30,000 to 45,000 clones, approximately 90% seen once, with 13% in the top ten. The source material was CD4+ or CD8+ T cells sorted from blood, sampled in a trial of the OX40 agonist ivuxolimab. These TCRs come from an adult with an advanced solid tumor such as melanoma, head and neck, liver or kidney cancer.

The CDR3 is CASRTLTENIQYF. The CDR3 nucleotides read TGTGCCAGCAGAACTCTTACCGAAAACATTCAGTACTTC. V usage is TRBV6-5 and J usage is TRBJ2-4; D unclear. The V end lost 6 bases, the J end lost 5 bases, and 11 bases lay between the germline ends. CDR1 is MNHEY and CDR2 is SVGAGI in the germline V gene. This CDR3 region has 13 residues.

The rearrangement joins TRBV27 to TRBJ1-2; tentatively, D is TRBD1 (5 bases). Trimming pared 5 bases from V and 2 bases from J, leaving 12 bases between. CDR1 is MNHEY and CDR2 is SMNVEV in the germline V gene (reference sequence). This CDR3 comprises 14 residues. CDR3 loop: CASSPTTANYGYTF. The CDR3 region has the DNA TGTGCCAGCAGTCCAACGACAGCCAACTATGGCTACACCTTC.

The rearrangement joins TRBV28 to TRBJ2-7; TRBD2 is a possible D gene (6 bases). The CDR3 is made up of 14 amino acids. Trimming removed 1 base from V and 3 bases from J, with 10 bases in between. The germline gives CDR1 MDHEN, CDR2 SYDVKM. For the CDR3, the DNA is TGTGCCAGCAGTTTATCTGCGGAGGGCTACGAGCAGTACTTC. Amino acid sequence: CASSLSAEGYEQYF.

The genes are TRBV5-1 and TRBJ2-7; tentative D call: TRBD2 (5 bases). The ends were cut back, 4 bases at V and 7 bases at J, with 12 bases in the middle. This CDR3 comprises 12 residues. Germline V gives CDR1 SGHRS, CDR2 YFSETQ. This CDR3 reads CASSIKTGEQYF. In DNA form, the CDR3 reads TGCGCCAGCAGCATAAAAACGGGGGAGCAGTACTTC.

This chain connects TRBV19 to TRBJ1-5, with D unresolved. Germline V gives CDR1 LNHDA, CDR2 SQIVND (reference sequence). V was trimmed by 6 bases and J by 5 bases, leaving 11 bases between them. This CDR3 contains 13 residues. The DNA of the CDR3 is TGTGCCAGTAGGGACGGGAGTTATCAGCCCCAGCATTTT. It specifies CASRDGSYQPQHF.